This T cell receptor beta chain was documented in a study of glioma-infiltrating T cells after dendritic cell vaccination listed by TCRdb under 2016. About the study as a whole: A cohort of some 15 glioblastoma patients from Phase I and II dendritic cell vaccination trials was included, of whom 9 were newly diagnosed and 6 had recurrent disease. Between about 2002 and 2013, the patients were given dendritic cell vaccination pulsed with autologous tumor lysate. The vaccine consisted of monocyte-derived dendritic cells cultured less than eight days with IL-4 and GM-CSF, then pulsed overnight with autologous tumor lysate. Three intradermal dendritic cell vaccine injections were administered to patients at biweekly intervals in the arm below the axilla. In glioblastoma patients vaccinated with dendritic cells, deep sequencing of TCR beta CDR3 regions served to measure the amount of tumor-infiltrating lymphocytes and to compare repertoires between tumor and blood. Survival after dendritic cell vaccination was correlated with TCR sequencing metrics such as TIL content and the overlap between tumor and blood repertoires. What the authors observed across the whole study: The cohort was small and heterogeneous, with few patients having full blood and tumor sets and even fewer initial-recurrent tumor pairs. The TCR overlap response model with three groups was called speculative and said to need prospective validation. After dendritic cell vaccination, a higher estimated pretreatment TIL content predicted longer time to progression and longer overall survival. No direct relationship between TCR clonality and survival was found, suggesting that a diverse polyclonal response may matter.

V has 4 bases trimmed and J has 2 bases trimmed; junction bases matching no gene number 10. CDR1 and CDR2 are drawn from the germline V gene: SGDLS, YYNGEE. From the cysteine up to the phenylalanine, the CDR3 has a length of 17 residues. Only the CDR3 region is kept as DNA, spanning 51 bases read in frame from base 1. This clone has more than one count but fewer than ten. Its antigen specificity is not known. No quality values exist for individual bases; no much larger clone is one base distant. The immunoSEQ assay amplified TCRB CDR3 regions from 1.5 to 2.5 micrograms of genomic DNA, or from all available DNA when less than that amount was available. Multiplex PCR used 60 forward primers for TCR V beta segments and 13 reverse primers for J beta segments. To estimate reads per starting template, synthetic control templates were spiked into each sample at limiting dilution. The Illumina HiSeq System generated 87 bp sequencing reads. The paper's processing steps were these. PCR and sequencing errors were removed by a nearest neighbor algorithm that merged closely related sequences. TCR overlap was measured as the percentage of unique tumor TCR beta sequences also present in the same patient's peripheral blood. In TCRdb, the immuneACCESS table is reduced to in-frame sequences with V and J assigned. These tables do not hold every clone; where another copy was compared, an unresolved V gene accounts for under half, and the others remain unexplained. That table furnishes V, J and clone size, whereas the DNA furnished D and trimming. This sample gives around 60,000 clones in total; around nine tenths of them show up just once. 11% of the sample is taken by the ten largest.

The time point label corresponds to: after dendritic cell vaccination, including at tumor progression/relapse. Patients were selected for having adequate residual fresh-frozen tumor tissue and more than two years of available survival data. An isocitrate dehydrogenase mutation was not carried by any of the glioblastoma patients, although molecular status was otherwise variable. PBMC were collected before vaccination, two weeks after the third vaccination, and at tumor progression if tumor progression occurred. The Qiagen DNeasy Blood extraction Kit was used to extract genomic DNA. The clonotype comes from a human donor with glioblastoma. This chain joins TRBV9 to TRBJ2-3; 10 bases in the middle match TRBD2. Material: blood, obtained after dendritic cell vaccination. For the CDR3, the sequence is CASSLNGLAGVTDTQYF. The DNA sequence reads TGTGCCAGCAGCCTTAATGGGCTAGCGGGAGTCACAGATACGCAGTATTTT.